These T cell receptor beta chains were read from a single sample in a study of cytomegalovirus exposure and HLA in healthy donors. Some clones are missing from TCRdb's copy, which holds only in-frame ones; the method was immunoSEQ multiplex PCR. The repertoire holds 100,000 to 120,000 clones, with roughly 88% as singletons. The sample comprised PBMCs. The receptor source for this set is a woman under 30 in good health and CMV-seronegative. Both conserved end residues are part of each CDR3. D genes are given only for firm matches. Size is stated for part of the rows, as once, few or many counts, or as a class when the clone is expanded.

TRBV5-4	TRBD1	NA	TRBJ2-7	16	TGTGCCAGCAGCTTGTTGGGGACAGGTGGTTCCTACGAGCAGTACTTC	CASSLLGTGGSYEQYF
TRBV19	TRBD2	NA	TRBJ2-7	15	TGTGCCAGTAGTATAGCACTAGCGGACTCCTACGAGCAGTACTTC	CASSIALADSYEQYF
TRBV7-6	NA	NA	TRBJ1-1	12	TGTGCCAGCAGTTCCTATCAGGGGAAAACTTTCTTT	CASSSYQGKTFF
TRBV9	NA	NA	TRBJ2-3	14	TGTGCCAGCAGCGTAGTGGGCCCCACAGATACGCAGTATTTT	CASSVVGPTDTQYF
TRBV2	TRBD1	NA	TRBJ1-5	13	TGTGCCAGCAGAAGGACAGGGAATCAGCCCCAGCATTTT	CASRRTGNQPQHF
TRBV2	TRBD1	few	TRBJ1-5	15	TGTGCCAGCAGTGAAGCCGGGACAGGGAATCAGCCCCAGCATTTT	CASSEAGTGNQPQHF
TRBV5-1	NA	NA	TRBJ1-1	13	TGCGCCAGCAGGGACTTAAAACACCCTGAAGCTTTCTTT	CASRDLKHPEAFF
TRBV6-4	TRBD1	NA	TRBJ1-1	15	TGTGCCAGCAGGGACCGGGACAGGCCGGTCACTGAAGCTTTCTTT	CASRDRDRPVTEAFF
TRBV9	NA	NA	TRBJ1-3	16	TGTGCCAGCAGCGTAAACAGGCTAATCTCTGGAAACACCATATATTTT	CASSVNRLISGNTIYF
TRBV6-5	NA	NA	TRBJ1-4	15	TGTGCCAGCAGTTACAAGGAGGGATTAAATGAAAAACTGTTTTTT	CASSYKEGLNEKLFF
TRBV19	NA	NA	TRBJ1-2	13	TGTGCCAGTAGTATATCAGGGCGGCATGGCTACACCTTC	CASSISGRHGYTF
TRBV30	TRBD1	NA	TRBJ1-4	16	TGTGCCTGGAGTGTCGGCCCAGGGGGCGGAGGGGAAAAACTGTTTTTT	CAWSVGPGGGGEKLFF
TRBV30	NA	NA	TRBJ1-2	13	TGTGCCTGGAGTCGGACACAGGGACGAGGCTACACCTTC	CAWSRTQGRGYTF
TRBV9	TRBD1	NA	TRBJ1-1	14	TGTGCCAGCAGCCGCCAGGGGGAGGACACTGAAGCTTTCTTT	CASSRQGEDTEAFF
TRBV27	TRBD1	NA	TRBJ2-5	16	TGTGCCAGCAGTGGAACAGGGGGGCTCTACCAAGAGACCCAGTACTTC	CASSGTGGLYQETQYF
TRBV5-6	NA	once	TRBJ2-3	16	TGTGCCAGCAGCCCCGATCCACAAGGGGTCACAGATACGCAGTATTTT	CASSPDPQGVTDTQYF
TRBV18	TRBD1	NA	TRBJ2-1	15	TGTGCCAGCTCACCTGGACAGGGGATTAAGAATGAGCAGTTCTTC	CASSPGQGIKNEQFF
TRBV9	NA	NA	TRBJ1-2	14	TGTGCCAGCAGCGTAGCTTACAGTTCTTATGGCTACACCTTC	CASSVAYSSYGYTF
TRBV27	TRBD2	NA	TRBJ2-2	17	TGTGCCAGCAGTTTTCTAGCGGGAGATCCGAACACCGGGGAGCTGTTTTTT	CASSFLAGDPNTGELFF
TRBV6-5	NA	NA	TRBJ1-2	13	TGTGCCAGCACTCGGGGGGGGCGCGGAGGCTACACCTTC	CASTRGGRGGYTF
TRBV2	NA	NA	TRBJ1-5	16	TGTGCCAGCAGAGCTACAGTAGGGGGTGGCAATCAGCCCCAGCATTTT	CASRATVGGGNQPQHF
TRBV7-9	TRBD1	NA	TRBJ2-5	16	TGTGCCAGCAGCTTGTTTGGGACAGGGATTCAAGAGACCCAGTACTTC	CASSLFGTGIQETQYF
TRBV19	NA	once	TRBJ1-1	16	TGTGCCAGTAGTCCTTTTAAGGGGATCATGAACACTGAAGCTTTCTTT	CASSPFKGIMNTEAFF
TRBV2	NA	NA	TRBJ2-2	19	TGTGCCAGCGCGGACGGGGACAAGTTCTATCTGAAGAACACCGGGGAGCTGTTTTTT	CASADGDKFYLKNTGELFF
TRBV6-1	TRBD1	NA	TRBJ2-5	17	TGTGCCAGCAGTGAAGCACCCGGGACAGGGCCCCGGGAGACCCAGTACTTC	CASSEAPGTGPRETQYF
TRBV30	TRBD2	NA	TRBJ2-1	12	TGTGCCTGGACCGGGGGGGCCCCTGAGCAGTTCTTC	CAWTGGAPEQFF
TRBV6-1	TRBD2	NA	TRBJ2-3	17	TGTGCCAGCAGTGAAGTTTTGGGGGGGGATAGCACAGATACGCAGTATTTT	CASSEVLGGDSTDTQYF
TRBV9	TRBD1	NA	TRBJ2-3	15	TGTGCCAGCAGCCAAGGGACAGGGGGTGGGGATACGCAGTATTTT	CASSQGTGGGDTQYF
TRBV10-3	NA	NA	TRBJ2-7	13	TGTGCCATTAACCAGGGGTTGCCCTACGAGCAGTACTTC	CAINQGLPYEQYF
TRBV28	TRBD1	few	TRBJ2-5	15	TGTGCCAGCAGTTTCACATACAGGGGGCCGAAGACCCAGTACTTC	CASSFTYRGPKTQYF
TRBV12-5	NA	NA	TRBJ1-2	16	TGTGCTAGTGGTCCGCCCACAGGGCTGGGAGGGTATGGCTACACCTTC	CASGPPTGLGGYGYTF
TRBV5-1	NA	once	TRBJ2-3	14	TGCGCCAGCAGACTGAGCAGGGCCCCAGATACGCAGTATTTT	CASRLSRAPDTQYF
TRBV2	TRBD1	NA	TRBJ1-4	18	TGTGCCAGCAGTGCACCCCGGGACAGACCCTCGGATAATGAAAAACTGTTTTTT	CASSAPRDRPSDNEKLFF
TRBV5-1	NA	once	TRBJ1-4	14	TGCGCCAGCAGCTTTGGAGTAGGTAATGAAAAACTGTTTTTT	CASSFGVGNEKLFF
TRBV4-1	NA	NA	TRBJ2-7	13	TGCGCCAGCAGCCAAGATCGGAGAAGCGAGCAGTACTTC	CASSQDRRSEQYF
TRBV6-5	NA	once	TRBJ2-7	14	TGTGCCAGCAGTTACTTCCCAGGGTCCTACGAGCAGTACTTC	CASSYFPGSYEQYF
TRBV6-5	NA	NA	TRBJ2-2	15	TGTGCCAGCAGTCCACACACCCAGAACACCGGGGAGCTGTTTTTT	CASSPHTQNTGELFF
TRBV19	NA	NA	TRBJ2-3	16	TGTGCCAGTAGTCTCGGGGGGCCTCCTAGCACAGATACGCAGTATTTT	CASSLGGPPSTDTQYF
TRBV27	TRBD2	NA	TRBJ2-5	19	TGTGCCAGCAGTTCACCCGGGACTAGCGCCGAGGGGCATTCAGAGACCCAGTACTTC	CASSSPGTSAEGHSETQYF
TRBV29-1	TRBD1	NA	TRBJ1-1	15	TGCAGCGTTGTGCCTACAGGGGTTTGGAACACTGAAGCTTTCTTT	CSVVPTGVWNTEAFF
TRBV7-3	TRBD2	NA	TRBJ2-1	14	TGTGCCAGCAGCTTACGCGGGGGCTACAATGAGCAGTTCTTC	CASSLRGGYNEQFF
TRBV9	NA	NA	TRBJ1-6	14	TGTGCCAGCGGGGAGGCCGCAACTAATTCACCCCTCCACTTT	CASGEAATNSPLHF
TRBV29-1	NA	NA	TRBJ2-1	13	TGCAGCGTTGAACGCCCAGGCCGCAATGAGCAGTTCTTC	CSVERPGRNEQFF
TRBV7-9	NA	once	TRBJ1-3	16	TGTGCCAGCAGCTCCCAGGGGCCTCAGGATGGAAACACCATATATTTT	CASSSQGPQDGNTIYF
TRBV5-1	TRBD1	NA	TRBJ2-1	15	TGCGCCAGCAGCCTGAGACAGGGGGCCTACAATGAGCAGTTCTTC	CASSLRQGAYNEQFF
TRBV5-1	NA	NA	TRBJ2-5	16	TGCGCCAGCAGCTCACGGACTACCCTAACTCAAGAGACCCAGTACTTC	CASSSRTTLTQETQYF
TRBV6-1	NA	NA	TRBJ1-5	15	TGTGCCAGCAGTGACCTCGGGGGGGGGAATCAGCCCCAGCATTTT	CASSDLGGGNQPQHF
TRBV19	NA	NA	TRBJ2-5	14	TGTGCCAGTCGACCCACAGGGCTTTCGGAGACCCAGTACTTC	CASRPTGLSETQYF
TRBV5-1	TRBD2	NA	TRBJ2-2	14	TGCGCCAGCAGGGGTAGCGGGGGAACCGGGGAGCTGTTTTTT	CASRGSGGTGELFF
TRBV6-6	TRBD2	NA	TRBJ2-3	15	TGTGCCAGCAGACCCCTAGCGGTAAGCACAGATACGCAGTATTTT	CASRPLAVSTDTQYF
TRBV27	TRBD2	NA	TRBJ2-7	18	TGTGCCAGCAGTTTAAGGACTAGCGGGGGGGTAAGACCCTACGAGCAGTACTTC	CASSLRTSGGVRPYEQYF
TRBV5-6	TRBD2	NA	TRBJ2-7	14	TGTGCCAGCAGCTTGGAAAGCGGGGCGTACGAGCAGTACTTC	CASSLESGAYEQYF
TRBV30	TRBD2	NA	TRBJ2-1	14	TGTGCCTTCAATCCGGGACTAGCGGGGGGAGAGCAGTTCTTC	CAFNPGLAGGEQFF
TRBV4-2	NA	NA	TRBJ2-1	14	TGTGCCAGCAGCCAAGGGAGCTCCTACAATGAGCAGTTCTTC	CASSQGSSYNEQFF
TRBV7-3	NA	NA	TRBJ2-3	15	TGTGCCAGCAGCTACGGGGGGCCGGGGGTAGATACGCAGTATTTT	CASSYGGPGVDTQYF
TRBV30	NA	NA	TRBJ1-6	12	TGTGCCTGGAGTAGGACCCAGGGACCCCTCCACTTT	CAWSRTQGPLHF
TRBV10-3	TRBD1	many	TRBJ1-2	17	TGTGCCATCAGTGAGTCCCGGACAGGGGTCGAAAACTATGGCTACACCTTC	CAISESRTGVENYGYTF
TRBV6-5	NA	few	TRBJ1-2	12	TGTGCCAGCAGCCCACCGACGGGAGGCTACACCTTC	CASSPPTGGYTF